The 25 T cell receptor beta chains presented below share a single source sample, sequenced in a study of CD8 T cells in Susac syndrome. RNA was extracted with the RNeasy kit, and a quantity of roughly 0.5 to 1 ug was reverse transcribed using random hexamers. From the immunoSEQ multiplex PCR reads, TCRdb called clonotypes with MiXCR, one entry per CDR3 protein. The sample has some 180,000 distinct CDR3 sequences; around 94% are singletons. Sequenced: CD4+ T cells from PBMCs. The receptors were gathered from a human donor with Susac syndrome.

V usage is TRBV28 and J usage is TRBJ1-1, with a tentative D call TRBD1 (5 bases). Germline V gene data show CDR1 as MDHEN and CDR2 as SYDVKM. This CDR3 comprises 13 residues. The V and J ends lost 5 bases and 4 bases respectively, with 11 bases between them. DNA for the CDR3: TGTGCCAGCAGTCCCCAGGGTGTCACTGAAGCTTTCTTT. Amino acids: CASSPQGVTEAFF.

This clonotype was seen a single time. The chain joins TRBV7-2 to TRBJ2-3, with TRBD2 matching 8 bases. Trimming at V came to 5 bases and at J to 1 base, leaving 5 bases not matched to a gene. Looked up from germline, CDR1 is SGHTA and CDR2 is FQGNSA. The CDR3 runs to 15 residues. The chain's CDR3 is CASSTSGLRTDTQYF. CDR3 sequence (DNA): TGTGCCAGCAGCACTAGCGGTTTGCGCACAGATACGCAGTATTTT.

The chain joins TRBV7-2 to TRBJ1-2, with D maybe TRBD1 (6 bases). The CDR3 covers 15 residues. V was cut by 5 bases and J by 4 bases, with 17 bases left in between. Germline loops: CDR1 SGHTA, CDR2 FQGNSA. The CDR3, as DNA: TGTGCCAGCAGCCCACTCCGGGGGGGCATCTATGGCTACACCTTC. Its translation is CASSPLRGGIYGYTF.

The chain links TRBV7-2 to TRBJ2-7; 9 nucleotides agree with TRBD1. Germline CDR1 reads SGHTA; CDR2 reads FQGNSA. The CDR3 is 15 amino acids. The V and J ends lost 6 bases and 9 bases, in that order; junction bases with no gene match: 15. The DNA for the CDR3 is TGTGCCAGCAGGCCTGCCGGGACAGGGACCCCCGGGCAGTACTTC. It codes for CASRPAGTGTPGQYF.

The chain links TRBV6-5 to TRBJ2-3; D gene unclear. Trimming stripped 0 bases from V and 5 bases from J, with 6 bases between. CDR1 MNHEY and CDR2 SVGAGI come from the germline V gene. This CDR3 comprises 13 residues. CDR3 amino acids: CASSYSDRDTQYF. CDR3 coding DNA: TGTGCCAGCAGTTACTCGGACCGAGATACGCAGTATTTT.

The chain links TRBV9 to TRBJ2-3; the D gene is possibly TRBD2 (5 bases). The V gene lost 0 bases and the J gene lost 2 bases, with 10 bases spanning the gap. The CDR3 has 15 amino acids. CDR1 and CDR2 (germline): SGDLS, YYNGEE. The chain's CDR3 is CASSVDWENTDTQYF. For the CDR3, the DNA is TGTGCCAGCAGCGTAGATTGGGAGAACACAGATACGCAGTATTTT. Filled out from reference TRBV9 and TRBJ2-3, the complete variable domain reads DSGVTQTPKHLITATGQRVTLRCSPRSGDLSVYWYQQSLDQGLQFLIQYYNGEERAKGNILERFSAQQFPDLHSELNLSSLELGDSALYFCASSVDWENTDTQYFGPGTRLTVL.

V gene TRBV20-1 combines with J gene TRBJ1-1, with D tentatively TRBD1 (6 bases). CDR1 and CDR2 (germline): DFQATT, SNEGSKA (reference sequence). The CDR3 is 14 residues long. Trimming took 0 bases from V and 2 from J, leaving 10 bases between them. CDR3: CSARDYRANTEAFF. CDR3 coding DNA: TGCAGTGCTAGAGATTACAGGGCAAACACTGAAGCTTTCTTT.

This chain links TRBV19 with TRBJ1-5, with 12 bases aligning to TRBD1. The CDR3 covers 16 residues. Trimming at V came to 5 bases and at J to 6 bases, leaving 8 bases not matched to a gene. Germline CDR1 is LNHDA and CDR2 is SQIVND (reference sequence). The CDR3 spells CASSDAGTGGFQPQHF. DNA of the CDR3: TGTGCCAGTAGTGATGCTGGGACAGGGGGCTTTCAGCCCCAGCATTTT. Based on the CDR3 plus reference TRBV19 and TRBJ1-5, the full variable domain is DGGITQSPKYLFRKEGQNVTLSCEQNLNHDAMYWYRQDPGQGLRLIYYSQIVNDFQKGDIAEGYSVSREKKESFPLTVTSAQKNPTAFYLCASSDAGTGGFQPQHFGDGTRLSIL.

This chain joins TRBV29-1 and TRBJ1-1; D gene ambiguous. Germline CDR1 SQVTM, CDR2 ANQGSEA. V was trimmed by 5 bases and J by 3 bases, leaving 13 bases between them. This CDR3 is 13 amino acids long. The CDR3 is CSVLKTRHTEAFF. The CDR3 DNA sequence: TGCAGCGTTCTTAAGACCCGCCACACTGAAGCTTTCTTT.

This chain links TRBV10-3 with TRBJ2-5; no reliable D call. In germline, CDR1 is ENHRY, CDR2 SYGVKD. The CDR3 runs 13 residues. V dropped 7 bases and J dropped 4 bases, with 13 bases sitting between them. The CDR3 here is CAIMSALGETQYF. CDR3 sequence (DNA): TGTGCCATCATGAGCGCCCTGGGAGAGACCCAGTACTTC.

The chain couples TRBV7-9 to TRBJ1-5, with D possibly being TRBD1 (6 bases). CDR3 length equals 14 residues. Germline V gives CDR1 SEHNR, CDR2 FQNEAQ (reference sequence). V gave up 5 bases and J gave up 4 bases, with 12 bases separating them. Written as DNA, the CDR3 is TGTGCCAGCAGCCCTGGGACAACAAATCAGCCCCAGCATTTT. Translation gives CASSPGTTNQPQHF.

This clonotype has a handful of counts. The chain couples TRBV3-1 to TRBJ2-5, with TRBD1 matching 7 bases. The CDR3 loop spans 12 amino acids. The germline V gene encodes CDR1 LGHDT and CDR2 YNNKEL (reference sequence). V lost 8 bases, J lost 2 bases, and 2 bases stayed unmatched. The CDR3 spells CASSQGQETQYF. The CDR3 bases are TGTGCCAGCTCACAGGGGCAAGAGACCCAGTACTTC.

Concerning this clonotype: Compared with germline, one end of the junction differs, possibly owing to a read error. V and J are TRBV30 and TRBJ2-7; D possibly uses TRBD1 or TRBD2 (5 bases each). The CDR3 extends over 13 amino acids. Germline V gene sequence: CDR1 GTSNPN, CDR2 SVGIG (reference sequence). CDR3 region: CAWSESRDADADF. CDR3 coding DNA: TGTGCCTGGAGTGAATCCCGGGACGCCGATGCGGACTTC.

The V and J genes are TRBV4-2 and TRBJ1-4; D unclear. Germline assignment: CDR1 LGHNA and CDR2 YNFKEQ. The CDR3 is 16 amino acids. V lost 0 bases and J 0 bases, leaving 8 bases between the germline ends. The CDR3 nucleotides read TGTGCCAGCAGCCAAGAAGGACCTGCAACTAATGAAAAACTGTTTTTT. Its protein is CASSQEGPATNEKLFF.

CDR3 bases: TGTGCCAGCAGCTCCCGGAGGGGCGCGAACACCGGGGAGCTGTTTTTT. This gives the protein CASSSRRGANTGELFF. The chain recombines TRBV11-3 with TRBJ2-2, with D tentatively TRBD2 (6 bases). The germline CDR1 and CDR2 sequences are SGHNT and YENEEA. The CDR3 runs to 16 residues. V lost 4 bases to trimming and J lost 0 bases, with 12 bases between them.

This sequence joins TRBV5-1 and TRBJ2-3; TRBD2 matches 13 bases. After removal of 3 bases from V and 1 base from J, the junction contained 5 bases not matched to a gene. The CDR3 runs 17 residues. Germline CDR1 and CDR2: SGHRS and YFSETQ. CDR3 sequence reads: CASSYGTSGDRTDTQYF. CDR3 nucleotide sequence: TGCGCCAGCAGCTACGGGACTAGCGGGGACCGCACAGATACGCAGTATTTT.

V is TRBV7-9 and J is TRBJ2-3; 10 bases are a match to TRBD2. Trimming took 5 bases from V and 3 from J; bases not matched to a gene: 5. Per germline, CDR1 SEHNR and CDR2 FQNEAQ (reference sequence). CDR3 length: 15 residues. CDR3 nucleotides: TGTGCCAGCAGCGTTGTAGCGGGAGGTACAGATACGCAGTATTTT. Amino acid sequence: CASSVVAGGTDTQYF.

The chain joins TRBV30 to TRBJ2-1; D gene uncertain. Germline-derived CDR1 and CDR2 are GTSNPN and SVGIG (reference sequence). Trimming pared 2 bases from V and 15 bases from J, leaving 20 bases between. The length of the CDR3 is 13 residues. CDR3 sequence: CAWSLSSFFPLFF. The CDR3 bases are TGTGCCTGGAGTTTATCCAGTTTCTTCCCCTTGTTCTTC.

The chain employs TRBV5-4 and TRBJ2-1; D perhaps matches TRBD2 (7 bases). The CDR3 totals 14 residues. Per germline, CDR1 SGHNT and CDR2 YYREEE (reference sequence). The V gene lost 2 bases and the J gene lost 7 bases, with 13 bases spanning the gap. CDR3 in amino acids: CASSFTGGQNEQFF. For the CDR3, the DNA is TGTGCCAGCAGCTTTACGGGGGGCCAGAATGAGCAGTTCTTC.

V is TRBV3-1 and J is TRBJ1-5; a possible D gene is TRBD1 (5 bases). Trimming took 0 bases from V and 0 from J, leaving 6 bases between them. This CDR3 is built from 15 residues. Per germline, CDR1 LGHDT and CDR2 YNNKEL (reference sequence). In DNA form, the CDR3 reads TGTGCCAGCAGCCAAGACAGGGTTAGCAATCAGCCCCAGCATTTT. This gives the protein CASSQDRVSNQPQHF.

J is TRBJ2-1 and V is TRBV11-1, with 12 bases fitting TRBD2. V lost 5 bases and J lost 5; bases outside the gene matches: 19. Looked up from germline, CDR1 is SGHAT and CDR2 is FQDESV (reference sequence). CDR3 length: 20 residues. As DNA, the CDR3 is TGTGCCAGCAGCGAAGCACACCGGGGGAAAGGACTAGCGGGAAACAATGAGCAGTTCTTC. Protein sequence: CASSEAHRGKGLAGNNEQFF. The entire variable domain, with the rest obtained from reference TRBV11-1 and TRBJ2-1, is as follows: EAEVAQSPRYKITEKSQAVAFWCDPISGHATLYWYRQILGQGPELLVQFQDESVVDDSQLPKDRFSAERLKGVDSTLKIQPAELGDSAMYLCASSEAHRGKGLAGNNEQFFGPGTRLTVL.

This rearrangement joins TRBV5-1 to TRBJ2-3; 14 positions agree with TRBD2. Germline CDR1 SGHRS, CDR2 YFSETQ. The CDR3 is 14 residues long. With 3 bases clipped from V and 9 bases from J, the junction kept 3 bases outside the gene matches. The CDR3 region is CASSSGTSGRTQYF. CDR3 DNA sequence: TGCGCCAGCAGCTCCGGGACTAGCGGGAGAACGCAGTATTTT.

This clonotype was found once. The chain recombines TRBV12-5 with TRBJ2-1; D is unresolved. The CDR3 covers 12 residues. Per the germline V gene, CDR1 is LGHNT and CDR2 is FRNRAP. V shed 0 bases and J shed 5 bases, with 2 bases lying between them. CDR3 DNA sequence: TGTGCTAGTGGTTTGGTCGACAATGAGCAGTTCTTC. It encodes CASGLVDNEQFF.

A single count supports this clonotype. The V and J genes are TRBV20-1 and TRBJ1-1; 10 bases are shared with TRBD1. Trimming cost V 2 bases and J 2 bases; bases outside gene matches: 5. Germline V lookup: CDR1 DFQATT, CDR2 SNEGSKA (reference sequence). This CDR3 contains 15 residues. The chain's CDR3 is CSARRDRGANTEAFF. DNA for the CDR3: TGCAGTGCTAGAAGGGACAGGGGCGCTAACACTGAAGCTTTCTTT.

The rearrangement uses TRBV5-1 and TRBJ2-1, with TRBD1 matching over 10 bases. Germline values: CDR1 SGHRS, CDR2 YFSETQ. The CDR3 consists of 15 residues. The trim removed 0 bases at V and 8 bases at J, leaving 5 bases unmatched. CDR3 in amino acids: CASSLGGQGLDEQFF. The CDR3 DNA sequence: TGCGCCAGCAGCTTGGGGGGACAGGGGCTGGATGAGCAGTTCTTC.